The present entry profiles one T cell receptor (beta chain) with its context. Its antigen is currently unknown. The data were taken from a study of cytomegalovirus exposure and HLA in healthy donors. Study information: A data release that came early held some 84 million unique TCRs from HLA-typed donors. Researchers found that approximately 77% of fewer than 450 genotyped donors fell within the Caucasian-associated ancestry cluster.

Donors were ostensibly healthy at sampling, although undocumented immune exposures were probable. Study conclusions and caveats: Certain indistinguishable V segments, among them TRBV6-2 and TRBV6-3, were excluded.

The PCR used 60 Vbeta and 13 Jbeta primers. The table came from immunoSEQ multiplex PCR; TCRdb's copy has only in-frame clones and leaves some out. The table records 150,000 or so clones, approximately 70% of them present only once. In germline, CDR1 is SQVTM, CDR2 ANQGSEA. The V segment lost 2 bases and the J segment 5 bases; nucleotides outside the gene matches: 2. This CDR3 is 15 amino acids long. This sequence was found in a woman aged 18 to 35 in good health and CMV-seronegative. The J gene is TRBJ2-3, the V gene TRBV29-1, with 15 bases that match TRBD2. The sequenced material came from PBMCs. This CDR3 reads CSVERTSGGGDTQYF. CDR3 DNA: TGCAGCGTTGAAAGGACTAGCGGGGGGGGAGATACGCAGTATTTT.